These 9 T cell receptor beta chains were sequenced from one sample in a study of vaccination effects on CD4 cells after COVID-19. Their antigen targets remain unknown. The method was immunoSEQ multiplex PCR; TCRdb's version includes in-frame clones alone and lacks a portion of them. The sample holds roughly 59,000 clones, 60% to 80% seen once. ViraFEST used viral peptide pools to expand antigen-specific CD4+ T cells before sequencing. Culturing for roughly 9 days preceded CD4+ T cell isolation. The cohort was immunized with two doses of either the BNT162b2 or mRNA-1273 vaccine. The specimen was CD4+ T cells from PBMCs cultured with HCoV-OC43 spike peptides, collected after COVID-19 vaccination. The subset here: HCoV-OC43 spike overlapping peptide pool stimulation. These receptors were taken from a human donor who received a COVID-19 vaccine.

This clone came up once. At the DNA level, this CDR3 is encoded by other sequences in the same sample as well. The chain employs TRBV3-1 (or the pseudogene TRBV3-2) and TRBJ2-1; D ambiguous. Germline V gives CDR1 LGHDT, CDR2 YNNKEL (reference sequence). The CDR3 spans 12 residues. The V end lost 1 base, the J end lost 6 bases, and 4 bases lay between the germline ends. CDR3 in amino acids: CASSQVSNEQFF. DNA for the CDR3: TGTGCCAGCAGCCAAGTAAGCAATGAGCAGTTCTTC.

V is TRBV18 and J is TRBJ1-2, with D perhaps TRBD1 (6 bases). The CDR3 spans 13 residues. Trimming shortened V by 6 bases and J by 4 bases, and 12 bases separated the two germline ends. Germline loops: CDR1 KGHSH, CDR2 LQKENI. Written as DNA, the CDR3 is TGTGCCAGCTCCTCGGACAGTGGCTATGGCTACACCTTC. Encoded protein: CASSSDSGYGYTF.

The CDR3 spells CASSERGFTNTEAFF. CDR3 bases: TGTGCCAGCAGTGAACGGGGGTTTACGAACACTGAAGCTTTCTTT. This chain uses TRBV7-2 with TRBJ1-1; TRBD1 might be the D (5 bases). From germline, CDR1 is SGHTA and CDR2 FQGNSA. Deletions cut 6 bases from V and 1 base from J, with 15 bases between. The CDR3 sequence is 15 residues long.

The chain has TRBV7-3 and TRBJ2-4, with 8 bases that match TRBD1. The CDR3 runs 16 residues. Germline CDR1 and CDR2: SGHTA and FQGTGA. The J segment lost 0 bases and the V segment lost 5 bases, leaving 6 bases of the junction unmatched. The DNA of the CDR3 is TGTGCCAGCAGCCCTGGACAGGGCAGAGCCAAAAACATTCAGTACTTC. It translates to CASSPGQGRAKNIQYF.

This chain connects TRBV3-1 (or the pseudogene TRBV3-2) to TRBJ1-1; D might be TRBD1 (5 bases). Trimming shortened V by 5 bases and J by 2 bases, and 9 bases separated the two germline ends. CDR3 length: 13 amino acids. From germline, CDR1 is LGHDT and CDR2 YNNKEL (reference sequence). The CDR3 loop is CASSRQSNTEAFF. The CDR3 bases are TGTGCCAGCAGCAGACAGAGCAACACTGAAGCTTTCTTT.

This clone appeared a few times. V usage is TRBV12-2 and J usage is TRBJ1-4. TRBV12-2 is given as a pseudogene. This CDR3 is 14 amino acids long. CDR3 nucleotide sequence: TGTGCAAGTCGCGGTCAGGAGGAGAATGAAAAACTGTTTTTT. This gives the protein CASRGQEENEKLFF.

The chain is built from TRBV9 and TRBJ1-3; 10 bases fit TRBD1. V trimming: 0 bases; J trimming: 2 bases; junction bases outside the gene matches: 5. This CDR3 is built from 17 residues. Germline lookup yields CDR1 SGDLS and CDR2 YYNGEE. The CDR3 nucleotides are TGTGCCAGCAGCGTAGATACCGGGACAGGGGCTGGAAACACCATATATTTT. It is translated as CASSVDTGTGAGNTIYF. Filled out from reference TRBV9 and TRBJ1-3, the complete variable domain reads DSGVTQTPKHLITATGQRVTLRCSPRSGDLSVYWYQQSLDQGLQFLIQYYNGEERAKGNILERFSAQQFPDLHSELNLSSLELGDSALYFCASSVDTGTGAGNTIYFGEGSWLTVV.

This chain uses TRBV10-3 with TRBJ2-1; 7 bases map to TRBD2. Germline CDR1 ENHRY, CDR2 SYGVKD. V lost 8 bases, J lost 3 bases, and 13 bases stayed unmatched. This CDR3 is 16 amino acids long. CDR3 nucleotide sequence: TGTGCCATCGGGGTAGGGAGAACGGGGGGCTACAATGAGCAGTTCTTC. Residues: CAIGVGRTGGYNEQFF.

DNA of the CDR3: TGCGCCAGCACCCAGGGATCGAACACCGGGGAGCTGTTTTTT. It specifies CASTQGSNTGELFF. The chain has TRBV5-1 and TRBJ2-2; TRBD1 is a possible D gene (5 bases). V was trimmed by 6 bases and J by 0 bases, leaving 9 bases between them. The V gene's germline CDR1 is SGHRS and CDR2 YFSETQ. CDR3 length: 14 amino acids.